This passage covers 9 T cell receptor beta chains from one sample sequenced in a study of post-analysis software for immune sequencing data. Findings and limits, study-wide: Five or six TRBV segments were significantly more frequent in patients than in controls. TRBV5-6, TRBV5-1 and TRBV20-1 were among these segments.

Antigen specificity for these receptors is unknown. Unique-molecular-identifier-tagged TCR beta cDNA libraries were used. One entry per CDR3 protein results from TCRdb running MiXCR on the PCR reads. The sample shows roughly 400,000 distinct CDR3 sequences, 30% to 40% of them seen only once. Sequences were obtained from blood. The receptors stem from a girl between 2 and 10 years old with multiple sclerosis.

This clonotype came up a few times. The rearrangement links TRBV7-9 to TRBJ2-7, with D unresolved. The germline V gene has CDR1 SEHNR and CDR2 FQNEAQ (reference sequence). V was cut by 2 bases and J by 5 bases, with 7 bases left in between. This CDR3 region has 12 residues. CDR3 bases: TGTGCCAGCAGCTTAATCAGTAACGAGCAGTACTTC. Amino acids: CASSLISNEQYF.

V gene TRBV5-1 combines with J gene TRBJ2-5; D call uncertain. CDR1 and CDR2 (germline): SGHRS, YFSETQ. Trimming removed 4 bases from V and 1 base from J, with 8 bases in between. The CDR3 loop spans 13 amino acids. The CDR3, as DNA: TGCGCCAGCAGCCCCAACCTCCAAGAGACCCAGTACTTC. Translation: CASSPNLQETQYF. The entire variable domain, with the rest obtained from reference TRBV5-1 and TRBJ2-5, is as follows: KAGVTQTPRYLIKTRGQQVTLSCSPISGHRSVSWYQQTPGQGLQFLFEYFSETQRNKGNFPGRFSGRQFSNSRSEMNVSTLELGDSALYLCASSPNLQETQYFGPGTRLLVL.

In this sample, this clonotype turned up a few times. The chain links TRBV20-1 to TRBJ1-5; D possibly corresponds to TRBD1 (6 bases). From germline, CDR1 is DFQATT and CDR2 SNEGSKA (reference sequence). The V gene lost 0 bases and the J gene lost 0 bases, with 9 bases spanning the gap. This CDR3 comprises 15 residues. The chain's CDR3 is CSAREGANSNQPQHF. In DNA, the CDR3 is TGCAGTGCTAGAGAGGGGGCAAATAGCAATCAGCCCCAGCATTTT.

This clonotype appeared a few times. The gene calls are TRBV4-2 and TRBJ1-6; 8 bases agree with TRBD1. This CDR3 is 14 amino acids long. CDR1 is LGHNA, CDR2 YNFKEQ, per germline. V trimming: 8 bases; J trimming: 9 bases; junction bases outside the gene matches: 9. The CDR3 nucleotides are TGTGCCAGCGGCGACAGGGGAGAGGTTTCACCCCTCCACTTT. This translates into CASGDRGEVSPLHF.

V is TRBV6-8 and J is TRBJ2-5; the D is unclear. The ends were cut back, 1 base at V and 11 bases at J, with 17 bases in the middle. Per germline, CDR1 MNHGY and CDR2 SAAAGT. The CDR3 loop spans 14 amino acids. CDR3 DNA: TGTGCCAGCAGTTACTTCGAACCGAGACGAGAGCAGTACTTC. Protein product: CASSYFEPRREQYF.

To note about this clonotype: This may come from a read error, since a much larger clone is one base off. The rearrangement joins TRBV7-3 to TRBJ2-3; D uncertain. Per the germline V gene, CDR1 is SGHTA and CDR2 is FQGTGA. CDR3 length equals 11 residues. Written as DNA, the CDR3 is TGTGCCAACAGCTCCACAGATACGCAGTATTTT. Encoded protein: CANSSTDTQYF.

This clonotype was detected a few times. This sequence joins TRBV28 and TRBJ2-1; tentative D call: TRBD2 (5 bases). The CDR3 has 13 amino acids. Between the trimmed V and J ends, which lost 3 bases and 4 bases, there was a span of 7 bases. Germline CDR1 and CDR2: MDHEN and SYDVKM. The CDR3 sequence: CASSFIAYNEQFF. The CDR3 bases are TGTGCCAGCAGTTTCATAGCGTACAATGAGCAGTTCTTC. The variable domain in full, completed from reference TRBV28 and TRBJ2-1, reads DVKVTQSSRYLVKRTGEKVFLECVQDMDHENMFWYRQDPGLGLRLIYFSYDVKMKEKGDIPEGYSVSREKKERFSLILESASTNQTSMYLCASSFIAYNEQFFGPGTRLTVL.

The table lists this clonotype with a few counts. The chain is built from TRBV20-1 and TRBJ2-1, with D possibly TRBD2 on 6 matching bases. Germline CDR1 DFQATT, CDR2 SNEGSKA (reference sequence). Trimming shortened V by 0 bases and J by 4 bases, and 13 bases separated the two germline ends. The CDR3 is made up of 15 amino acids. The CDR3 bases are TGCAGTGCTAGAGATGTCACTAGCAGTTACAATGAGCAGTTCTTC. It translates to CSARDVTSSYNEQFF.

This clonotype was observed once. V gene TRBV19 combines with J gene TRBJ2-1, with 13 bases identical to TRBD2. This CDR3 has 16 amino acids. CDR1 and CDR2 from the germline V gene are LNHDA and SQIVND (reference sequence). Unmatched junction bases numbered 8, after V lost 4 bases and J lost 8 bases. CDR3 in DNA: TGTGCCAGTAGTACGGGACTAGCGGGAAGGAACGATGAGCAGTTCTTC. It yields the protein CASSTGLAGRNDEQFF.